This entry lists 6 T cell receptor beta chains sequenced from one sample in a study of blood T cell repertoires in COVID-19 (dated by TCRdb to 2019 to 2021). The library came from the immunoSEQ multiplex PCR assay. TCRdb obtained this table from immuneACCESS and retained in-frame rearrangements with V and J assigned. These tables miss some clones; where compared with another copy, unresolved V genes account for less than half of the shortfall, and the remainder is unexplained. In this sample the table shows 140,000 or so clones, less than 85% of which occur a single time. 1.5% to 2% of the sample is in the top ten clones. The sample comprised PBMCs or T cells enriched from blood (not recorded which). The receptors originated from a woman under 30 who had been exposed to COVID-19.

V and J are TRBV24-1 and TRBJ1-5; 11 nucleotides match TRBD1. This CDR3 region has 15 residues. After removal of 5 bases from V and 7 bases from J, the junction contained 6 bases not matched to a gene. Germline CDR1 and CDR2: KGHDR and SFDVKD. The CDR3 here is CATSVGTGGNQPQHF. CDR3 sequence (DNA): TGTGCCACCAGTGTTGGGACAGGGGGAAACCAGCCCCAGCATTTT.

V and J are TRBV7-3 and TRBJ1-6; D may be TRBD1 (6 bases). This CDR3 is 14 amino acids long. Looked up from germline, CDR1 is SGHTA and CDR2 is FQGTGA. The V and J ends lost 3 bases and 7 bases respectively, with 10 bases between them. This chain's CDR3 is CASSLTTGNSPLHF. The CDR3 DNA reads TGTGCCAGCAGCTTGACAACAGGGAATTCACCCCTCCACTTT.

The chain carries TRBV18 and TRBJ2-7, with 10 bases matching TRBD1. Trimming cost V 4 bases and J 4 bases; bases outside gene matches: 4. The CDR3 sequence is 14 residues long. Germline V gene data show CDR1 as KGHSH and CDR2 as LQKENI. The CDR3: CASSRQGARYEQYF. CDR3 nucleotide sequence: TGTGCCAGCTCACGACAGGGGGCGAGATACGAGCAGTACTTC.

The chain combines TRBV9 with TRBJ2-7, with TRBD2 matching over 7 bases. This CDR3 has 13 residues. Germline-derived CDR1 and CDR2 are SGDLS and YYNGEE. The V and J ends lost 4 bases and 7 bases, in that order; junction bases with no gene match: 8. The CDR3 DNA reads as TGTGCCAGCAGCCCCCCGGGGGGTAAGGAGCAGTACTTC. The encoded protein is CASSPPGGKEQYF. The whole variable domain, remainder taken from reference TRBV9 and TRBJ2-7, is DSGVTQTPKHLITATGQRVTLRCSPRSGDLSVYWYQQSLDQGLQFLIQYYNGEERAKGNILERFSAQQFPDLHSELNLSSLELGDSALYFCASSPPGGKEQYFGPGTRLTVT.

This clone was found a few times. The chain recombines TRBV7-8 with TRBJ2-7; 10 nucleotides line up with TRBD2. This CDR3 comprises 16 residues. Per germline, CDR1 SGHVS and CDR2 FQNEAQ. Trimming took 6 bases from V and 6 from J; bases not matched to a gene: 14. The CDR3: CASRPGLADARLEQYF. The CDR3, as DNA: TGTGCCAGCAGACCCGGACTAGCGGACGCTAGGCTCGAGCAGTACTTC.

This rearrangement joins TRBV5-1 to TRBJ1-2, with 8 nucleotides matching TRBD1. V was clipped by 2 bases and J by 2 bases; unmatched bases: 5. The germline V gene has CDR1 SGHRS and CDR2 YFSETQ. CDR3 length: 15 amino acids. The CDR3 DNA follows: TGCGCCAGCAGCTTTTTCCAGGGGGCGAACTATGGCTACACCTTC. As protein: CASSFFQGANYGYTF. Full variable domain (missing parts from reference TRBV5-1 and TRBJ1-2): KAGVTQTPRYLIKTRGQQVTLSCSPISGHRSVSWYQQTPGQGLQFLFEYFSETQRNKGNFPGRFSGRQFSNSRSEMNVSTLELGDSALYLCASSFFQGANYGYTFGSGTRLTVV.